A single sample is the source of the 15 T cell receptor beta chains below, sequenced in a study of T cell clonotyping in hematopoietic cell transplantation. This table comes from immunoSEQ multiplex PCR, and its TCRdb copy is limited to in-frame clones, with some not included. The sample records tens of thousands of clones, about 94% being singletons. This material consisted of PBMCs, taken 100 days after allogeneic stem cell transplant. The origin of the receptors is a female patient aged 50-59 years who had an allogeneic stem cell transplant from a related donor, so the T cells may come from the graft donor. Some clones in this sample may be carry-over from other donors' samples.

This clone was counted once. The chain couples TRBV7-6 to TRBJ2-3, with D possibly TRBD1 on 7 matching bases. Germline values: CDR1 SGHVS, CDR2 FNYEAQ. V was pared by 2 bases and J by 3 bases, with 12 bases between. There are 15 residues in the CDR3. The CDR3 DNA sequence: TGTGCCAGCAGCTTACTGGGGGGACAGACAGATACGCAGTATTTT. Its translation: CASSLLGGQTDTQYF.

The V call is TRBV19, the J call TRBJ1-4, with D tentatively TRBD1 (5 bases). This CDR3 comprises 15 residues. The germline gives CDR1 LNHDA, CDR2 SQIVND (reference sequence). V was cut by 7 bases and J by 7 bases, with 19 bases left in between. CDR3 sequence (DNA): TGTGCCAGTACCCGCGCGGTGGGGCCTGGTGAAAAACTGTTTTTT. Translation: CASTRAVGPGEKLFF.

This rearrangement joins TRBV9 to TRBJ2-7, with a possible D match to TRBD1 (6 bases). Germline V gene sequence: CDR1 SGDLS, CDR2 YYNGEE. Trimming took 0 bases from V and 2 from J, leaving 9 bases between them. The CDR3 is made up of 14 amino acids. As DNA, the CDR3 is TGTGCCAGCAGCGTAGGAGGGGGAACCTACGAGCAGTACTTC. This codes for CASSVGGGTYEQYF.

The J gene is TRBJ2-3, the V gene TRBV7-6; no definite D call. Per germline, CDR1 SGHVS and CDR2 FNYEAQ. Trimming left V 6 bases short and J 8 bases short, with 9 bases between. CDR3 length: 11 residues. The CDR3 region is CASSLSGTQYF. The CDR3 coding sequence is TGTGCCAGCAGTTTGTCGGGTACGCAGTATTTT.

The chain combines TRBV2 with TRBJ2-1; the D gene is possibly TRBD2 (6 bases). CDR1 and CDR2 from the germline V gene are SNHLY and FYNNEI. Between the trimmed V and J ends, which lost 9 bases and 1 base, there was a span of 13 bases. The CDR3 totals 14 residues. The CDR3 loop is CASLSAGSYNEQFF. For the CDR3, the DNA is TGTGCCAGTCTATCAGCGGGTTCCTACAATGAGCAGTTCTTC.

This clone was detected only once. The chain combines TRBV5-1 with TRBJ1-5; D call uncertain. Trimming took off 4 bases at V and 0 bases at J, with 11 bases between the two ends. Looked up from germline, CDR1 is SGHRS and CDR2 is YFSETQ. This CDR3 is built from 15 residues. CDR3 nucleotide sequence: TGCGCCAGCAGCCCGGGAATTGGTAGCAATCAGCCCCAGCATTTT. Residues: CASSPGIGSNQPQHF.

V and J are TRBV7-9 and TRBJ2-7; D gene ambiguous. V lost 1 base to trimming and J lost 5 bases, with 12 bases between them. This CDR3 comprises 14 residues. CDR1 is SEHNR, CDR2 FQNEAQ, per germline (reference sequence). The CDR3 loop is CASSLGGGVDEQYF. In DNA form, the CDR3 reads TGTGCCAGCAGCTTAGGAGGTGGGGTGGACGAGCAGTACTTC.

The rearrangement uses TRBV4-3 and TRBJ2-1; either TRBD1 or TRBD2 may fit D (6 bases each). Deletions cut 4 bases from V and 7 bases from J, with 20 bases between. The CDR3 spans 16 residues. CDR1 and CDR2 (germline): LGHNA, YSLEER. CDR3: CASSLRGGLIRNEQFF. CDR3 DNA: TGCGCCAGCAGCCTCCGAGGGGGGCTCATTCGGAATGAGCAGTTCTTC.

V and J are TRBV5-1 and TRBJ2-5; 10 bases agree with TRBD1. V lost 3 bases, J lost 3 bases, and 5 bases stayed unmatched. CDR1 SGHRS and CDR2 YFSETQ come from the germline V gene. This CDR3 has 15 residues. In DNA, the CDR3 is TGCGCCAGCAGCTCCAGAGGACAGGGGGAAGAGACCCAGTACTTC. This encodes CASSSRGQGEETQYF.

The chain recombines TRBV4-1 with TRBJ2-1, with D possibly TRBD2 on 5 matching bases. CDR1 and CDR2 from the germline V gene are MGHRA and YSYEKL. The CDR3 runs 14 residues. The V and J ends lost 1 base and 7 bases respectively, with 11 bases between them. The DNA of the CDR3 is TGCGCCAGCAGCCAAGTTAGTACGGGGAATGAGCAGTTCTTC. Residues: CASSQVSTGNEQFF.

V gene TRBV29-1 combines with J gene TRBJ2-1; D may be TRBD2 (6 bases). CDR3 length: 12 amino acids. The V and J ends lost 5 bases and 4 bases respectively, with 9 bases between them. Germline CDR1 is SQVTM and CDR2 is ANQGSEA. CDR3 protein: CSVMTSYNEQFF. The CDR3 DNA reads TGCAGCGTTATGACTAGTTACAATGAGCAGTTCTTC.

The rearrangement links TRBV9 to TRBJ2-1; no clear D. The CDR3 length is 15 residues. V lost 0 bases and J 5 bases, leaving 12 bases between the germline ends. CDR1 and CDR2 from the germline V gene are SGDLS and YYNGEE. In DNA form, the CDR3 reads TGTGCCAGCAGCGTAGTGGCGGACCTAAACAATGAGCAGTTCTTC. Its translation: CASSVVADLNNEQFF. Supplemented by reference TRBV9 and TRBJ2-1, the full variable domain reads DSGVTQTPKHLITATGQRVTLRCSPRSGDLSVYWYQQSLDQGLQFLIQYYNGEERAKGNILERFSAQQFPDLHSELNLSSLELGDSALYFCASSVVADLNNEQFFGPGTRLTVL.

The chain couples TRBV27 to TRBJ2-2; D remains unclear. Trimming removed 4 bases from V and 5 bases from J, with 23 bases in between. Germline loops: CDR1 MNHEY, CDR2 SMNVEV (reference sequence). This CDR3 is 18 amino acids long. The CDR3 region is CASSSRLMMVGLTGELFF. The CDR3 DNA sequence: TGTGCCAGCAGTTCCCGCCTAATGATGGTAGGGTTGACCGGGGAGCTGTTTTTT.

The genes are TRBV10-3 and TRBJ1-3; 12 positions match TRBD1. CDR1 and CDR2 from the germline V gene are ENHRY and SYGVKD. V lost 2 bases, J lost 5 bases, and 1 base stayed unmatched. The CDR3 sequence is 15 residues long. CDR3 amino acids: CAISEGDRGRNTIYF. The CDR3 coding sequence is TGTGCCATCAGTGAGGGGGACAGGGGGCGAAACACCATATATTTT.

The chain combines TRBV5-1 with TRBJ2-1; D is unclear. Trimming removed 4 bases at V and 7 bases at J, with 12 bases between. Germline CDR1 reads SGHRS; CDR2 reads YFSETQ. This CDR3 contains 13 residues. The CDR3 protein is CASSLGIENEQFF. CDR3 sequence (DNA): TGCGCCAGCAGCCTGGGCATAGAGAATGAGCAGTTCTTC.